These 5 T cell receptor beta chains were sequenced from one sample in a study of shared clonotypes between healthy human individuals. TCRdb keeps only in-frame clones here, not all; method: immunoSEQ multiplex PCR. The sample yields more than 550,000 clones, about 91% seen once. Naive CD8 cells lacked CD45RO and underwent positive selection for CCR7, leaving out terminally differentiated effector memory CD45RA+ cells. The sequencing sample was made of naive CD8+ T cells sorted from blood. Receptors were obtained from a man aged 25 to 40 in good health.

This clone was found once. The chain is built from TRBV7-9 and TRBJ2-1, with D uncertain. The V end was cut by 4 bases, the J end by 7 bases, with 11 bases between. CDR3 length equals 13 residues. CDR1 and CDR2 (germline): SEHNR, FQNEAQ (reference sequence). This CDR3 is CASSSFSGNEQFF. For the CDR3, the DNA is TGTGCCAGCAGCTCGTTTTCGGGTAATGAGCAGTTCTTC.

The chain carries TRBV7-8 and TRBJ2-5; TRBD1 agrees at 8 bases. The junction had 3 bases not matched to a gene; V was cut back by 0 bases and J by 3 bases. This CDR3 is built from 15 residues. CDR1 and CDR2 from the germline V gene are SGHVS and FQNEAQ. The chain's CDR3 is CASSLAQGAEETQYF. CDR3 nucleotide sequence: TGTGCCAGCAGCTTAGCGCAGGGGGCCGAAGAGACCCAGTACTTC.

V usage is TRBV7-2 and J usage is TRBJ2-7; possible D gene TRBD1, 6 bases. Trimming removed 4 bases from V and 3 bases from J, with 13 bases in between. The V gene's germline CDR1 is SGHTA and CDR2 FQGNSA. The CDR3 is 14 residues long. The DNA for the CDR3 is TGTGCCAGCAGCTCACCACAGGGATTCTACGAGCAGTACTTC. This gives the protein CASSSPQGFYEQYF. The entire variable domain, with the rest obtained from reference TRBV7-2 and TRBJ2-7, is as follows: GAGVSQSPSNKVTEKGKDVELRCDPISGHTALYWYRQSLGQGLEFLIYFQGNSAPDKSGLPSDRFSAERTGGSVSTLTIQRTQQEDSAVYLCASSSPQGFYEQYFGPGTRLTVT.

In regard to this clone: Other nucleotide sequences in the sample specify the same CDR3. The chain carries TRBV14 and TRBJ1-2, with TRBD1 matching over 7 bases. CDR3 size: 13 residues. V lost 1 base, J lost 4 bases, and 0 bases stayed unmatched. Germline CDR1 SGHDN, CDR2 FVKESK. CDR3 bases: TGTGCCAGCAGCCAAGCAGGGGGCTATGGCTACACCTTC. Translated: CASSQAGGYGYTF. Full variable domain (rest looked up from reference TRBV14 and TRBJ1-2): EAGVTQFPSHSVIEKGQTVTLRCDPISGHDNLYWYRRVMGKEIKFLLHFVKESKQDESGMPNNRFLAERTGGTYSTLKVQPAELEDSGVYFCASSQAGGYGYTFGSGTRLTVV.

This chain uses TRBV21-1 with TRBJ2-7; TRBD2, as called in the table, went unchecked against the DNA. TRBV21-1 is recorded as a pseudogene. The CDR3 runs 15 residues. This CDR3 reads CASSKGLAETYEQYF. In DNA form, the CDR3 reads TGTGCCAGCAGCAAAGGACTAGCGGAAACGTACGAGCAGTACTTC.